This is a list of T cell receptor beta chains from one sample in a study of T cell changes during pregnancy in multiple sclerosis. Here immunoSEQ multiplex PCR was the method, and the copy in TCRdb shows in-frame clones only, minus some. The sample includes tens of thousands of clones, under 95% of them seen just once. The source was CD8+ T cells from peripheral blood mononuclear cells, collected before pregnancy. Receptors originate from a female donor with multiple sclerosis, enrolled in a pregnancy study. CDR3s include the opening cysteine and the closing phenylalanine or tryptophan. D genes are given only for firm matches. Clone size is given for some rows only: seen once, a few or many times, or a class if the clone is expanded.

size	length	V	D	J	CDR3	DNA
NA	14	TRBV19	TRBD1	TRBJ2-7	CASSMTGSSYEQYF	TGTGCCAGTAGTATGACAGGGAGCTCCTACGAGCAGTACTTC
NA	18	TRBV5-1	TRBD2	TRBJ2-3	CASSPGTSGGEFSDTQYF	TGCGCCAGCAGCCCTGGGACTAGCGGGGGGGAGTTCTCAGATACGCAGTATTTT
NA	14	TRBV10-2	NA	TRBJ2-2	CASKVGGDTGELFF	TGCGCCAGCAAAGTCGGGGGAGACACCGGGGAGCTGTTTTTT
NA	17	TRBV6-4	TRBD2	TRBJ2-3	CASSVQGTSDSTDTQYF	TGTGCCAGCAGTGTGCAAGGGACTAGCGACAGCACAGATACGCAGTATTTT
NA	12	TRBV7-6	NA	TRBJ2-2	CASSPSTGELFF	TGTGCCAGCAGCCCCTCCACCGGGGAGCTGTTTTTT
once	16	TRBV4-2	TRBD1	TRBJ1-6	CASSRQGIHRQAPLHF	TGTGCCAGCAGCAGACAGGGGATCCACCGTCAGGCACCCCTCCACTTT
NA	15	TRBV13	TRBD2	TRBJ2-3	CASTFGRGNTDTQYF	TGTGCCAGCACCTTTGGGCGGGGGAACACAGATACGCAGTATTTT
NA	16	TRBV4-3	NA	TRBJ2-3	CASSQDKATRTDTQYF	TGCGCCAGCAGCCAAGATAAGGCAACTAGGACAGATACGCAGTATTTT
NA	16	TRBV28	TRBD1	TRBJ2-7	CASSWKQGSSSYEQYF	TGTGCCAGCAGCTGGAAACAGGGGTCTAGCTCCTACGAGCAGTACTTC
NA	12	TRBV7-9	NA	TRBJ1-2	CASSLDGKGYTF	TGTGCCAGCAGCCTCGATGGCAAGGGCTACACCTTC
NA	15	TRBV7-2	NA	TRBJ2-1	CASSLPSVRDNEQFF	TGTGCCAGCAGCTTACCCAGTGTCAGGGACAATGAGCAGTTCTTC
NA	15	TRBV7-9	NA	TRBJ1-2	CASRDTSYLNYGYTF	TGTGCCAGCAGGGACACCTCCTACCTTAACTATGGCTACACCTTC
NA	14	TRBV9	NA	TRBJ2-7	CASSVESVSYEQYF	TGTGCCAGCAGCGTAGAATCAGTCTCCTACGAGCAGTACTTC
NA	17	TRBV19	TRBD1	TRBJ1-1	CASSTRDRGSKNTEAFF	TGTGCCAGTAGTACCCGGGACAGGGGTTCGAAGAACACTGAAGCTTTCTTT
NA	13	TRBV14	TRBD2	TRBJ2-7	CASSHAGGYEQYF	TGTGCCAGCAGCCACGCGGGGGGCTACGAGCAGTACTTC
NA	12	TRBV11-2	NA	TRBJ2-7	CASSPGMDEQYF	TGTGCCAGCAGCCCAGGGATGGATGAGCAGTACTTC
once	15	TRBV7-6	NA	TRBJ2-6	CASRLQDSGANVLTF	TGTGCCAGCAGACTACAGGACTCTGGGGCCAACGTCCTGACTTTC
NA	13	TRBV6-5	NA	TRBJ1-1	CASSYRRKGEAFF	TGTGCCAGCAGTTACAGGCGGAAAGGCGAAGCTTTCTTT
NA	13	TRBV5-4	NA	TRBJ1-1	CASSSGANTEAFF	TGTGCCAGCAGCTCAGGGGCGAACACTGAAGCTTTCTTT
NA	14	TRBV30	TRBD1	TRBJ2-7	CAWSAGRGRSEQYF	TGTGCCTGGAGTGCTGGCAGGGGGCGCTCCGAGCAGTACTTC
NA	15	TRBV4-3	NA	TRBJ2-2	CASSPSDSPTGELFF	TGCGCCAGCAGCCCCTCGGACAGCCCCACCGGGGAGCTGTTTTTT
NA	18	TRBV9	TRBD1	TRBJ1-1	CASSAIPGQGAMGTEAFF	TGTGCCAGCAGCGCGATACCGGGACAGGGGGCGATGGGCACTGAAGCTTTCTTT
NA	16	TRBV6-5	NA	TRBJ2-7	CASSYSWRGPTYEQYF	TGTGCCAGCAGTTACTCCTGGCGGGGGCCCACCTACGAGCAGTACTTC
NA	16	TRBV6-6	NA	TRBJ1-1	CASSPFRMGRDTEAFF	TGTGCCAGCAGTCCCTTCCGTATGGGGCGAGACACTGAAGCTTTCTTT
once	14	TRBV9	TRBD1	TRBJ1-1	CASSRSTGPTEAFF	TGTGCCAGCAGCCGATCGACAGGGCCCACTGAAGCTTTCTTT
NA	12	TRBV30	TRBD1	TRBJ2-5	CAWGTGGETQYF	TGTGCCTGGGGGACAGGCGGGGAGACCCAGTACTTC
NA	18	TRBV11-1	NA	TRBJ2-2	CASSFPSGERADTGELFF	TGTGCCAGCAGCTTTCCCTCAGGGGAGAGGGCCGACACCGGGGAGCTGTTTTTT
once	14	TRBV5-1	NA	TRBJ2-7	CASSFLLEAREQYF	TGCGCCAGCAGCTTCCTCCTCGAAGCGAGAGAGCAGTACTTC
NA	11	TRBV7-2	NA	TRBJ1-1	CASSLPPPLFF	TGTGCCAGCAGCTTACCACCCCCACTATTCTTT
NA	15	TRBV6-5	TRBD1	TRBJ2-6	CASSLTGAGANVLTF	TGTGCCAGCAGTTTGACAGGGGCTGGGGCCAACGTCCTGACTTTC
few	15	TRBV6-4	TRBD2	TRBJ2-3	CASSEGSGGGDTQYF	TGTGCCAGCAGTGAGGGTAGCGGGGGCGGGGATACGCAGTATTTT
NA	12	TRBV27	NA	TRBJ2-5	CASRSLQETQYF	TGTGCCAGCAGATCTTTACAAGAGACCCAGTACTTC
once	12	TRBV9	TRBD1	TRBJ1-1	CASGSGGTEAFF	TGTGCCAGCGGGTCAGGGGGAACTGAAGCTTTCTTT
NA	16	TRBV29-1	NA	TRBJ2-7	CSVFGSWAGSYYEQYF	TGCAGCGTTTTCGGCTCTTGGGCAGGGTCGTACTACGAGCAGTACTTC
NA	20	TRBV4-3	TRBD1	TRBJ2-6	CASSRWGPTGFTSGANVLTF	TGCGCCAGCAGCCGATGGGGGCCGACAGGGTTTACATCTGGGGCCAACGTCCTGACTTTC
NA	15	TRBV13	TRBD2	TRBJ2-1	CASSLVERGGNEQFF	TGTGCCAGCAGCTTAGTCGAGCGGGGGGGCAATGAGCAGTTCTTC
NA	11	TRBV10-3	TRBD1	TRBJ2-7	CATRQGYEQYF	TGTGCCACAAGACAGGGGTACGAGCAGTACTTC
NA	15	TRBV7-8	NA	TRBJ2-7	CASSLDRGRGYEQYF	TGTGCCAGCAGCTTAGATCGCGGCAGGGGTTACGAGCAGTACTTC
once	13	TRBV7-3	NA	TRBJ2-1	CASSLGGANEQFF	TGTGCCAGCAGCTTGGGGGGGGCCAATGAGCAGTTCTTC
NA	12	TRBV30	NA	TRBJ1-1	CAWTGMNTEAFF	TGTGCCTGGACAGGGATGAACACTGAAGCTTTCTTT
NA	19	TRBV7-6	NA	TRBJ2-2	CASSLVRQARYGAGGELFF	TGTGCCAGCAGCTTAGTGAGGCAAGCTCGTTATGGTGCCGGCGGGGAGCTGTTTTTT
NA	12	TRBV11-2	NA	TRBJ1-2	CASSPSGVGYTF	TGTGCCAGCAGCCCCTCAGGGGTCGGCTACACCTTC